There are a few counts of the clone carrying this T cell receptor (beta chain). The target antigen is unknown. Together with a sample-barcoded 5' primer, a J-beta primer mix was included in a second PCR lasting roughly 6 to 12 cycles. With 12 random nucleotides, a template-switch adaptor tagged each individual cDNA molecule. TCRdb itself ran the 5' RACE reads through MiXCR, one entry per CDR3 protein. Of over 600,000 distinct CDR3 sequences listed, about 45% are singletons. This entry belongs to a study of blood T cells in healthy people across ages. General study points: Relative to aged donors, long-lived donors carried more naive CD4+ cells and displayed higher diversity.

Germline CDR1 and CDR2: GTSNPN and SVGIG (reference sequence). The length of the CDR3 is 11 residues. Trimming stripped 0 bases from V and 8 bases from J, with 7 bases between. Sequences were obtained from blood. This sequence joins TRBV30 and TRBJ1-2; D unclear. The TCR sequence derives from an older man in good health. Written as DNA, the CDR3 is TGTGCCTGGAGTGTACTTGGCGGCTACACCTTC. Encoded protein: CAWSVLGGYTF.